The 20 T cell receptor beta chains in this list originate from one sample, sequenced in a study of CXCR3-negative and CXCR3-positive naive CD8 T cells. Through 5' RACE with UMI labels, the TRB cDNA libraries were prepared. TCRdb reprocessed the 5' RACE reads and stores each CDR3 protein as one record, lacking DNA. The sample holds some 66,000 distinct CDR3 sequences. The sequenced material came from naive CXCR3- CD8+ T cells from blood. Subset described: CD45RO-CCR7+CD27+CD95- naive CD8+ T cells lacking CXCR3 (TNR3-). These receptor sequences come from a human donor in good health. Some clones in this sample may be carry-over from other donors' samples.

The chain joins TRBV7-9 to TRBJ1-6. Germline V gene lookup returns CDR1 SEHNR and CDR2 FQNEAQ (reference sequence). This CDR3 has 13 amino acids. CDR3 sequence: CASSLTDNSPLHF.

The genes are TRBV6-2 or TRBV6-3 and TRBJ2-7; checking the TCRdb D call of TRBD1 is not possible without DNA. The CDR3 has 13 residues. Germline CDR1 and CDR2: MNHEY and SVGEGT. The CDR3 sequence: CATIGHFADEQYF.

This sequence joins TRBV29-1 and TRBJ2-7; TCRdb calls TRBD1, which cannot be checked without DNA. Per germline, CDR1 SQVTM and CDR2 ANQGSEA. The CDR3 loop spans 14 amino acids. CDR3 amino acids: CSVEEGTEFYEQYF.

The chain recombines TRBV9 with TRBJ2-7; no DNA is available, so the TRBD1 call from TCRdb remains unchecked. This CDR3 has 16 residues. Per germline, CDR1 SGDLS and CDR2 YYNGEE. CDR3 loop: CASSEGQVPSSYEQYF.

The chain is built from TRBV28 and TRBJ1-5; the TCRdb D gene call, TRBD1, has no DNA to confirm it. Germline V gives CDR1 MDHEN, CDR2 SYDVKM. This CDR3 region has 14 residues. CDR3 amino acids: CASSLGQGGWPQHF.

The V gene is TRBV5-1, the J gene TRBJ1-2. The germline V gene encodes CDR1 SGHRS and CDR2 YFSETQ. CDR3 size: 19 residues. This CDR3 is CASSLAWEPGLSQDAGYTF.

The chain is built from TRBV6-2 or TRBV6-3 and TRBJ2-5; TCRdb reports TRBD1, a call that lacks DNA to check it against. The length of the CDR3 is 13 residues. Germline V gene lookup returns CDR1 MNHEY and CDR2 SVGEGT. CDR3 residues: CASSYPGQSLQYF.

The chain is built from TRBV20-1 and TRBJ2-2. CDR3 length equals 13 residues. Germline CDR1 reads DFQATT; CDR2 reads SNEGSKA (reference sequence). CDR3 residues: CSAKGWDTGELFF.

The CDR3 sequence: CASSLGLAGDNEQFF. The chain links TRBV5-5 to TRBJ2-1; TCRdb picks TRBD2, but there is no DNA to check that call. The CDR3 runs to 15 residues. Germline CDR1 SGHKS, CDR2 YYEKEE (reference sequence).

The CDR3: CASTHRGGPEQFF. This chain uses TRBV11-2 with TRBJ2-1; without DNA, the TCRdb call of TRBD2 cannot be checked. The CDR3 has 13 amino acids. The germline V gene encodes CDR1 SGHAT and CDR2 FQNNGV. Together with reference TRBV11-2 and TRBJ2-1, the CDR3 gives the full variable domain: EAGVAQSPRYKIIEKRQSVAFWCNPISGHATLYWYQQILGQGPKLLIQFQNNGVVDDSQLPKDRFSAERLKGVDSTLKIQPAKLEDSAVYLCASTHRGGPEQFFGPGTRLTVL.

The chain joins TRBV7-9 to TRBJ2-2; the D gene TCRdb calls, TRBD2, cannot be checked with no DNA. CDR1 is SEHNR, CDR2 FQNEAQ, per germline (reference sequence). This CDR3 has 19 amino acids. The CDR3 here is CASSLERLAGVPNTGELFF.

The chain uses TRBV11-2 and TRBJ1-1. The CDR3 totals 17 residues. CDR1 is SGHAT and CDR2 is FQNNGV in the germline V gene. CDR3: CASSSPGREAMNTEAFF.

The CDR3 spells CASRLAGGYEQYF. This rearrangement joins TRBV28 to TRBJ2-7; TCRdb designates TRBD2, a call that cannot be tested without DNA. The CDR3 totals 13 residues. Germline V lookup: CDR1 MDHEN, CDR2 SYDVKM.

This rearrangement joins TRBV7-9 to TRBJ2-1; there is no DNA to check the TCRdb D call of TRBD1. CDR1 and CDR2 (germline): SEHNR, FQNEAQ (reference sequence). This CDR3 is built from 13 residues. This CDR3 is CASSLVGAAEQFF.

The J gene is TRBJ2-7, the V gene TRBV25-1; TCRdb's D call of TRBD2 is untestable without DNA. Germline CDR1 is MGHDK and CDR2 is SYGVNS. The CDR3 runs to 17 residues. CDR3 in amino acids: CASSEYFGREGAYEQYF.

The rearrangement uses TRBV12-3 or TRBV12-4 and TRBJ1-1; lacking DNA, the TRBD1 call made by TCRdb goes unchecked. There are 17 residues in the CDR3. CDR3 sequence: CASISGTGVDLNTEAFF.

The gene calls are TRBV20-1 and TRBJ2-1; TCRdb's D call of TRBD1 is untestable without DNA. Germline loops: CDR1 DFQATT, CDR2 SNEGSKA (reference sequence). The CDR3 spans 16 residues. The CDR3 loop reads CSASGGSVGTYNEQFF.

The rearrangement links TRBV27 to TRBJ2-7; the TCRdb D gene call, TRBD2, has no DNA to confirm it. Germline V lookup: CDR1 MNHEY, CDR2 SMNVEV (reference sequence). This CDR3 contains 15 residues. The CDR3 loop is CASSPQREGSYEQYF.

The V call is TRBV12-3 or TRBV12-4, the J call TRBJ2-7. The CDR3 is 14 amino acids. This CDR3 reads CASSWSGGTYEQYF.

This chain uses TRBV4-3 with TRBJ2-3; no DNA is available, so the TRBD1 call from TCRdb remains unchecked. Germline V gives CDR1 LGHNA, CDR2 YSLEER. The CDR3 is 17 residues long. CDR3 in amino acids: CASSQEFVGSALDTQYF.